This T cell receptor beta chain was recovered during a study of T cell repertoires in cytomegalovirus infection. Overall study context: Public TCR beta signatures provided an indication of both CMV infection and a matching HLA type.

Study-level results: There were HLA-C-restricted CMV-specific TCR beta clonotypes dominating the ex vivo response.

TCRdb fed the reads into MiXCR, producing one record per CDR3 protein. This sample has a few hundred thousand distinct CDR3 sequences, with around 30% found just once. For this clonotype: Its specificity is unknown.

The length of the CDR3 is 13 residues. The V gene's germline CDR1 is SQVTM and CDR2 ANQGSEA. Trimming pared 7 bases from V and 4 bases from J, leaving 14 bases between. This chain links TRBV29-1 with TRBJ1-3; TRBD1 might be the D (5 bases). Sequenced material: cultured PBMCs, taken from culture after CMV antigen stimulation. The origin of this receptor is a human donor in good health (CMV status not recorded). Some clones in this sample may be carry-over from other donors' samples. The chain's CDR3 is CSAGPPGGNTIYF. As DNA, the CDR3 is TGCAGCGCGGGACCGCCGGGAGGAAACACCATATATTTT. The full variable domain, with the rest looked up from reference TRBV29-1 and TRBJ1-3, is SAVISQKPSRDICQRGTSLTIQCQVDSQVTMMFWYRQQPGQSLTLIATANQGSEATYESGFVIDKFPISRPNLTFSTLTVSNMSPEDSSIYLCSAGPPGGNTIYFGEGSWLTVV.